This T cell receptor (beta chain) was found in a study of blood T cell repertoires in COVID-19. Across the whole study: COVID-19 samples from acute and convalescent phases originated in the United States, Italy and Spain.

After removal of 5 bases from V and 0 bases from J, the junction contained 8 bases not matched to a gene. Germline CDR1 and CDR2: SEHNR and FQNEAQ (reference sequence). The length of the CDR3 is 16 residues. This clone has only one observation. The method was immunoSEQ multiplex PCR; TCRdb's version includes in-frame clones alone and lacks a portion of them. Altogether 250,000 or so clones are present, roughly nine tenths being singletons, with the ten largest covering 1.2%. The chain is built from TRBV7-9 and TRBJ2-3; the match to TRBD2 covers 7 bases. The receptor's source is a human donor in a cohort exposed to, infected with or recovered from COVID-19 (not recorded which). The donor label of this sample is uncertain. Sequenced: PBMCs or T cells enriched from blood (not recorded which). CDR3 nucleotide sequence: TGTGCCAGCAGCCCCTCCCGACTAGCTAGCACAGATACGCAGTATTTT. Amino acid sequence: CASSPSRLASTDTQYF.